This is a list of T cell receptor beta chains from one sample in a study of cytomegalovirus exposure and HLA in healthy donors. TCRdb's table, derived via immunoSEQ multiplex PCR, lists solely in-frame clones and lacks some. The sample yields 200,000 or so clones, 78% seen once. Input material: PBMCs. These receptors all come from a young woman in good health and CMV-seropositive. Both conserved end residues are part of each CDR3. Each record gives: CDR3 protein, CDR3 DNA, D gene, clone size, V gene, J gene. The D gene is left open where the match is weak. Rows may omit the clone size; those that give it use once, few, many or a size class.

CDR3: CASSLVGTGHYGYTF
DNA: TGTGCCAGCAGCTTAGTGGGGACAGGGCACTATGGCTACACCTTC
D: TRBD1
size: NA
V: TRBV7-2
J: TRBJ1-2

CDR3: CASKMQGDYNEQFF
DNA: TGTGCCAGCAAAATGCAGGGGGACTACAATGAGCAGTTCTTC
D: TRBD1
size: NA
V: TRBV27
J: TRBJ2-1

CDR3: CASSHYPGGPEDTQYF
DNA: TGCGCCAGCAGCCACTATCCAGGGGGCCCTGAAGATACGCAGTATTTT
D: TRBD1
size: NA
V: TRBV4-1
J: TRBJ2-3

CDR3: CASSFRDEKLFF
DNA: TGTGCCAGCAGCTTCAGGGATGAAAAACTGTTTTTT
D: NA
size: NA
V: TRBV7-9
J: TRBJ1-4

CDR3: CASRRTSGGMNEQFF
DNA: TGTGCCAGCAGAAGAACATCGGGGGGTATGAATGAGCAGTTCTTC
D: TRBD2
size: once
V: TRBV2
J: TRBJ2-1

CDR3: CASSPGAGGPYEQYF
DNA: TGTGCCAGCAGCCCAGGGGCGGGAGGGCCCTACGAGCAGTACTTC
D: TRBD2
size: NA
V: TRBV11-2
J: TRBJ2-7

CDR3: CASSQEIRTGDYTDTQYF
DNA: TGCGCCAGCAGCCAAGAAATACGAACAGGGGATTACACAGATACGCAGTATTTT
D: TRBD1
size: NA
V: TRBV4-1
J: TRBJ2-3

CDR3: CASSSRLAKNIQYF
DNA: TGTGCCAGCAGCTCCAGACTAGCCAAAAACATTCAGTACTTC
D: NA
size: NA
V: TRBV11-2
J: TRBJ2-4

CDR3: CASSLRSTEEAFF
DNA: TGTGCCAGCAGCTTACGATCGACAGAAGAAGCTTTCTTT
D: NA
size: NA
V: TRBV7-9
J: TRBJ1-1

CDR3: CASSMISGYNEQFF
DNA: TGTGCCAGTAGTATGATTAGCGGCTACAATGAGCAGTTCTTC
D: NA
size: NA
V: TRBV19
J: TRBJ2-1

CDR3: CASSLGVTGSGTEAFF
DNA: TGCGCCAGCAGCTTGGGGGTAACAGGGTCGGGCACTGAAGCTTTCTTT
D: NA
size: NA
V: TRBV5-1
J: TRBJ1-1

CDR3: CASSFQWQDNQPQHF
DNA: TGTGCCAGCAGCTTCCAATGGCAGGACAATCAGCCCCAGCATTTT
D: NA
size: NA
V: TRBV5-8
J: TRBJ1-5

CDR3: CASSSLADNEQYF
DNA: TGTGCCAGCAGTTCCCTTGCTGATAACGAGCAGTACTTC
D: NA
size: NA
V: TRBV6-5
J: TRBJ2-7

CDR3: CASSPDLNTEAFF
DNA: TGTGCCAGCAGCCCGGACTTGAACACTGAAGCTTTCTTT
D: NA
size: few
V: TRBV16
J: TRBJ1-1

CDR3: CSSSLSAEKLFF
DNA: TGTTCCAGCAGCTTGTCAGCGGAGAAACTGTTTTTT
D: NA
size: few
V: TRBV7-9
J: TRBJ1-4

CDR3: CASSQDPGGGYTF
DNA: TGTGCCAGCAGCCAAGATCCGGGAGGAGGCTACACCTTC
D: NA
size: many
V: TRBV4-2
J: TRBJ1-2

CDR3: CSVGTSGGGELFF
DNA: TGCAGCGTGGGCACCTCCGGGGGCGGGGAGCTGTTTTTT
D: NA
size: NA
V: TRBV29-1
J: TRBJ2-2

CDR3: CASGQGGYGYTF
DNA: TGTGCCAGTGGGCAGGGAGGCTATGGCTACACCTTC
D: NA
size: NA
V: TRBV19
J: TRBJ1-2

CDR3: CSEGQGQTQYF
DNA: TGCAGTGAGGGACAGGGTCAGACCCAGTACTTC
D: TRBD1
size: NA
V: TRBV20-1
J: TRBJ2-5

CDR3: CASSPDRSSGELFF
DNA: TGCGCCAGCAGTCCGGACAGGAGCTCCGGGGAGCTGTTTTTT
D: TRBD1
size: NA
V: TRBV5-1
J: TRBJ2-2

CDR3: CASSYTSTGELFF
DNA: TGTGCCAGCAGCTACACATCGACCGGGGAGCTGTTTTTT
D: NA
size: NA
V: TRBV5-6
J: TRBJ2-2

CDR3: CASSLGTGISETQYF
DNA: TGCGCCAGCAGCTTGGGAACAGGGATTTCGGAGACCCAGTACTTC
D: NA
size: NA
V: TRBV5-1
J: TRBJ2-5

CDR3: CASSSQLAGHPGDAYEQYF
DNA: TGTGCCAGCAGCTCACAACTAGCGGGCCACCCTGGAGATGCCTACGAGCAGTACTTC
D: TRBD2
size: NA
V: TRBV13
J: TRBJ2-7

CDR3: CSVCRGMNTEAFF
DNA: TGCAGCGTTTGCCGGGGGATGAACACTGAAGCTTTCTTT
D: NA
size: once
V: TRBV29-1
J: TRBJ1-1

CDR3: CASSRTGAGNTIYF
DNA: TGTGCCAGCAGCCGGACGGGGGCTGGAAACACCATATATTTT
D: NA
size: NA
V: TRBV5-8
J: TRBJ1-3

CDR3: CASSLAATTNEKLFF
DNA: TGTGCCAGCAGCTTGGCTGCAACAACTAATGAAAAACTGTTTTTT
D: NA
size: NA
V: TRBV7-9
J: TRBJ1-4

CDR3: CASRDGGGGRPQHF
DNA: TGTGCCAGCAGGGATGGCGGGGGAGGCCGGCCCCAGCATTTT
D: NA
size: NA
V: TRBV27
J: TRBJ1-5

CDR3: CASSLTGGVGYGYTF
DNA: TGTGCCAGCAGTTTAACGGGGGGCGTAGGCTATGGCTACACCTTC
D: NA
size: NA
V: TRBV28
J: TRBJ1-2

CDR3: CASSPTPGAGGSEQFF
DNA: TGTGCCAGCAGTCCTACCCCGGGAGCGGGAGGAAGCGAGCAGTTCTTC
D: TRBD2
size: NA
V: TRBV28
J: TRBJ2-1

CDR3: CASSIQGEKAFF
DNA: TGTGCCAGTAGTATCCAGGGGGAGAAAGCTTTCTTT
D: TRBD1
size: NA
V: TRBV19
J: TRBJ1-1

CDR3: CASSLAPSAYEQYF
DNA: TGTGCCAGCAGCTTAGCGCCTAGCGCTTACGAGCAGTACTTC
D: NA
size: NA
V: TRBV7-2
J: TRBJ2-7

CDR3: CASARGRNEQYF
DNA: TGCGCCAGCGCCCGGGGGAGGAACGAGCAGTACTTC
D: NA
size: NA
V: TRBV5-1
J: TRBJ2-7

CDR3: CSVTRGGGAYGYTF
DNA: TGCAGCGTTACGAGAGGAGGGGGCGCCTATGGCTACACCTTC
D: TRBD1
size: NA
V: TRBV29-1
J: TRBJ1-2

CDR3: CASSIRGVPYEQYF
DNA: TGTGCCAGTAGTATACGGGGGGTCCCCTACGAGCAGTACTTC
D: TRBD2
size: NA
V: TRBV19
J: TRBJ2-7

CDR3: CASRRGPGSNSPLHF
DNA: TGTGCCAGCAGAAGGGGGCCAGGGTCCAATTCACCCCTCCACTTT
D: TRBD1
size: once
V: TRBV27
J: TRBJ1-6

CDR3: CASSISTAAEAFF
DNA: TGTGCCAGTAGTATCTCAACGGCGGCTGAAGCTTTCTTT
D: NA
size: NA
V: TRBV19
J: TRBJ1-1

CDR3: CSKDSQLEAFF
DNA: TGCAGTAAAGACAGCCAGCTTGAAGCTTTCTTT
D: NA
size: once
V: TRBV20-1
J: TRBJ1-1

CDR3: CASTLTGLGNQPQHF
DNA: TGTGCCAGTACACTAACAGGGCTCGGCAATCAGCCCCAGCATTTT
D: NA
size: NA
V: TRBV19
J: TRBJ1-5

CDR3: CASSVWGSGAPLHF
DNA: TGCGCCAGCAGTGTTTGGGGCAGCGGGGCACCCCTCCACTTT
D: NA
size: few
V: TRBV10-2
J: TRBJ1-6

CDR3: CASKWGQGGEQYF
DNA: TGTGCCAGCAAGTGGGGACAGGGTGGCGAGCAGTACTTC
D: TRBD1
size: once
V: TRBV6-1
J: TRBJ2-7

CDR3: CASSITGAPLHF
DNA: TGTGCCAGCAGTATAACAGGGGCACCCCTCCACTTT
D: TRBD1
size: NA
V: TRBV6-5
J: TRBJ1-6

CDR3: CASSPRLGGQGAGAFF
DNA: TGTGCCAGCAGCCCCAGGTTAGGGGGACAGGGGGCGGGAGCTTTCTTT
D: TRBD1
size: NA
V: TRBV9
J: TRBJ1-1

CDR3: CSARGGYEQYF
DNA: TGCAGTGCTAGAGGCGGGTACGAGCAGTACTTC
D: NA
size: once
V: TRBV20-1
J: TRBJ2-7

CDR3: CASSVTSGLRNEQFF
DNA: TGTGCCAGCAGTGTAACGTCGGGACTAAGAAATGAGCAGTTCTTC
D: TRBD2
size: NA
V: TRBV27
J: TRBJ2-1

CDR3: CATSRDETDTDTQYF
DNA: TGTGCCACCAGCAGAGATGAGACAGACACAGATACGCAGTATTTT
D: NA
size: NA
V: TRBV15
J: TRBJ2-3

CDR3: CASRPLGDQPQHF
DNA: TGTGCCAGCAGGCCGTTAGGGGATCAGCCCCAGCATTTT
D: NA
size: few
V: TRBV6-5
J: TRBJ1-5

CDR3: CASRDSTRPTEAFF
DNA: TGTGCCAGTCGGGACTCAACCAGGCCCACTGAAGCTTTCTTT
D: NA
size: NA
V: TRBV19
J: TRBJ1-1

CDR3: CASGDRLGGNGNTIYF
DNA: TGTGCCAGCGGGGACCGCCTCGGGGGAAATGGAAACACCATATATTTT
D: NA
size: NA
V: TRBV27
J: TRBJ1-3

CDR3: CASSQDGTGPYEQYF
DNA: TGCGCCAGCAGCCAGGACGGGACAGGTCCCTACGAGCAGTACTTC
D: TRBD1
size: NA
V: TRBV4-3
J: TRBJ2-7

CDR3: CASSLGLGQGGYEQYF
DNA: TGTGCCAGCAGCTTAGGTCTGGGACAGGGAGGATACGAGCAGTACTTC
D: TRBD1
size: NA
V: TRBV7-9
J: TRBJ2-7

CDR3: CASSDRTGALANEQYF
DNA: TGCGCCAGCAGTGATCGGACAGGGGCCCTGGCTAACGAGCAGTACTTC
D: TRBD1
size: NA
V: TRBV10-2
J: TRBJ2-7

CDR3: CASSNGAGRTNGYTF
DNA: TGTGCCAGCAGTAATGGTGCGGGCCGAACAAATGGCTACACCTTC
D: NA
size: NA
V: TRBV7-2
J: TRBJ1-2